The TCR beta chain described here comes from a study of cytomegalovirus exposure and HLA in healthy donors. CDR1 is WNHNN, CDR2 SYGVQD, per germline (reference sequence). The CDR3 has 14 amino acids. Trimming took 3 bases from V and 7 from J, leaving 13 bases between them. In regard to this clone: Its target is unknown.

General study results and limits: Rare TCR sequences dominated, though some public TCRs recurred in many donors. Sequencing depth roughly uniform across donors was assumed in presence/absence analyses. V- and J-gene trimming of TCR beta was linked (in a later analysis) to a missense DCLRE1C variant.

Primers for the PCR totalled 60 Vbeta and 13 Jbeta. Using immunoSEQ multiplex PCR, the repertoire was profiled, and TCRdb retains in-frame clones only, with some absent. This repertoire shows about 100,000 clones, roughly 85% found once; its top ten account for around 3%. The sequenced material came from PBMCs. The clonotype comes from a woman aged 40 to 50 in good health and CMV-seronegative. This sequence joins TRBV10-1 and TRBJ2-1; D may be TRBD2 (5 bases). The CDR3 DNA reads TGCGCCAGCAGTGACGTCGGGATTCGGAATGAGCAGTTCTTC. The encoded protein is CASSDVGIRNEQFF.